A selection of T cell receptor beta chains follows, all from one sample in a study of cytomegalovirus exposure and HLA in healthy donors. This table comes from immunoSEQ multiplex PCR, and its TCRdb copy is limited to in-frame clones, with some not included. In all, the sample yields roughly 110,000 clones. Material: PBMCs. The receptors here all came from a man younger than 45 in good health and CMV-seronegative. CDR3s leave out the opening cysteine and the closing phenylalanine or tryptophan. A D gene is named only where the DNA matches it firmly.

TRBJ1-6 NA TRBV11-2 ASSFGGYNSPLH
TRBJ1-2 NA TRBV15 ATSKDSKKYGYT
TRBJ1-6 TRBD1 TRBV18 ASSPRTGETSPLH
TRBJ2-5 NA TRBV7-2 ASSESLGTQY
TRBJ2-7 TRBD2 TRBV6-5 ASSNRLAGAYEQY
TRBJ1-3 TRBD1 TRBV2 ASSRSGDRGAGNTIY
TRBJ2-1 TRBD2 TRBV5-1 ASSLDASGGYNEQF
TRBJ2-1 NA TRBV7-6 ASSLGGDSTEQF
TRBJ2-6 NA TRBV7-2 ASSLTRAGANVLT
TRBJ2-1 TRBD2 TRBV18 ASSSGLAGSNEQF
TRBJ2-5 NA TRBV11-2 ASSLTGRQETQY
TRBJ1-2 NA TRBV6-5 ASSLGRENYGYT
TRBJ2-1 NA TRBV14 ASSQDRAGEQF
TRBJ2-2 NA TRBV5-4 ASSLVGGGATGELF
TRBJ1-3 TRBD1 TRBV11-2 ASSLGDRKGNTIY
TRBJ1-2 TRBD1 TRBV7-8 ASSPSGRQGYYGYT
TRBJ1-2 NA TRBV9 ASSPNRVLGGYT
TRBJ2-7 TRBD1 TRBV6-5 ASSYTGQGYEQY
TRBJ2-7 NA TRBV20-1 SAAQGNEQY
TRBJ1-6 NA TRBV7-2 ASSFDSAGVPNSPLH
TRBJ1-1 NA TRBV5-1 ASSLAGSTEAF
TRBJ2-5 NA TRBV6-1 ATPVTAIGKETQY
TRBJ2-3 TRBD2 TRBV9 ASKEYSGALSTDMQY
TRBJ1-1 TRBD1 TRBV30 AWTANRDRGKAF
TRBJ1-3 NA TRBV6-5 ASSPRNSGNTIY
TRBJ1-2 NA TRBV6-5 ASSYSVQSGYGYT
TRBJ1-4 NA TRBV29-1 SAQTARNEKLF
TRBJ1-3 TRBD1 TRBV6-5 ASSEQGAAGNTIY
TRBJ2-1 TRBD2 TRBV28 ASSSPGAGGINEQF